This TCR beta chain was profiled in a study of beta chain features in type 1 diabetes. Study details: Healthy donors, compared against patients, showed similar age, gender and cell yields. Points from the study as a whole: TCRB CDR3 length was moderately but significantly reduced in all four CD4+ subsets of Type 1 diabetes patients. Fewer junction insertions and more nucleotide deletions appeared in type 1 diabetes patients.

Trimming took 2 bases from V and 4 from J, leaving 15 bases between them. Per the germline V gene, CDR1 is SGHRS and CDR2 is YFSETQ. CDR3 length: 15 amino acids. On this clone itself: Antigen: not known.

The isolated RNA, all of it, was reverse transcribed, so expressed TCRB transcripts were what got sequenced. TCRdb's table, derived via immunoSEQ multiplex PCR, lists solely in-frame clones and lacks some. The sample holds 250,000 to 350,000 clones, approximately 15% seen once. Source material: naive CD4+ T cells from blood. The V and J genes are TRBV5-1 and TRBJ2-5; possibly TRBD1 for D (6 bases). The TCR sequence derives from a man aged 18 to 29 with type 1 diabetes. The CDR3 region has the DNA TGCGCCAGCAGCTTCCAGACCAGGGGTGGAGAGACCCAGTACTTC. Encoded protein: CASSFQTRGGETQYF.